Shown below are 7 T cell receptor beta chains from a single sample sequenced in a study of OX40 agonist ivuxolimab in advanced cancers. Data came from immunoSEQ multiplex PCR; TCRdb stores just in-frame clones and leaves some out. The table shows 90,000 or so clones, with nearly 90% occurring only once. This specimen consisted of CD4+ or CD8+ T cells sorted from blood, obtained in a trial of the OX40 agonist ivuxolimab. The receptors originated from an adult with an advanced solid tumor such as melanoma, head and neck, liver or kidney cancer.

This clone appeared a single time. The J gene is TRBJ2-1, the V gene TRBV25-1, with D possibly TRBD2 on 6 matching bases. The CDR3 covers 14 residues. Trimming left V 8 bases short and J 6 bases short, with 17 bases between. CDR1 MGHDK and CDR2 SYGVNS come from the germline V gene. CDR3 region: CASERALEGNEQFF. The CDR3 DNA is TGTGCCAGCGAGAGGGCCCTGGAGGGCAATGAGCAGTTCTTC.

The genes are TRBV19 and TRBJ1-5; tentative D call: TRBD1 (5 bases). The CDR3 extends over 16 amino acids. Germline CDR1 is LNHDA and CDR2 is SQIVND (reference sequence). Trimming shortened V by 5 bases and J by 1 base, and 15 bases separated the two germline ends. The DNA of the CDR3 is TGTGCCAGTAGTGATAGACAGCTTGAGAGCAATCAGCCCCAGCATTTT. Translation gives CASSDRQLESNQPQHF. Drawing the rest from reference TRBV19 and TRBJ1-5, the complete variable domain is DGGITQSPKYLFRKEGQNVTLSCEQNLNHDAMYWYRQDPGQGLRLIYYSQIVNDFQKGDIAEGYSVSREKKESFPLTVTSAQKNPTAFYLCASSDRQLESNQPQHFGDGTRLSIL.

The CDR3 loop is CAWIDRGHGANVLTF. In DNA form, the CDR3 reads TGTGCCTGGATTGACAGGGGACATGGGGCCAACGTCCTGACTTTC. The genes are TRBV30 and TRBJ2-6, with TRBD1 identical over 8 bases. The CDR3 extends over 15 amino acids. Germline loops: CDR1 GTSNPN, CDR2 SVGIG (reference sequence). V lost 4 bases and J lost 3; bases outside the gene matches: 5.

J is TRBJ2-3 and V is TRBV21-1. TRBV21-1 is a known pseudogene. The CDR3 runs 15 residues. The CDR3 bases are TGTGCCAGCAGCAAAGGGGTTATAGGGAAGGATACGCAGTATTTT. This translates into CASSKGVIGKDTQYF.

J is TRBJ2-5 and V is TRBV5-6, with D uncertain. The germline V and J ends were trimmed by 0 bases and 8 bases, with 8 bases remaining between them. This CDR3 has 12 residues. Germline lookup yields CDR1 SGHDT and CDR2 YYEEEE. The CDR3 DNA sequence: TGTGCCAGCAGCTTGGGTATAGAAACCCAGTACTTC. As protein: CASSLGIETQYF. The whole variable domain, filled in from reference TRBV5-6 and TRBJ2-5, reads DAGVTQSPTHLIKTRGQQVTLRCSPKSGHDTVSWYQQALGQGPQFIFQYYEEEERQRGNFPDRFSGHQFPNYSSELNVNALLLGDSALYLCASSLGIETQYFGPGTRLLVL.

The V gene is TRBV11-2, the J gene TRBJ2-5, with D tentatively TRBD1 or TRBD2 (6 bases each). Germline V lookup: CDR1 SGHAT, CDR2 FQNNGV. This CDR3 region has 14 residues. The V end was cut by 5 bases, the J end by 2 bases, with 12 bases between. The chain's CDR3 is CASSRGGLQETQYF. The CDR3 nucleotides are TGTGCCAGCAGCCGAGGGGGGCTACAAGAGACCCAGTACTTC.

The CDR3: CASSLGREISYTF. Written as DNA, the CDR3 is TGTGCCAGCAGCTTAGGTAGAGAGATTAGCTACACCTTC. The J gene is TRBJ1-2, the V gene TRBV11-2, with D uncertain. V was trimmed by 1 base and J by 9 bases, leaving 12 bases between them. The germline V gene has CDR1 SGHAT and CDR2 FQNNGV. The CDR3 has 13 residues.